These 9 T cell receptor beta chains originate from one sample sequenced in a study of blood T cell repertoires in COVID-19. The data were produced by immunoSEQ multiplex PCR, yet TCRdb's version contains in-frame clones alone and is incomplete. Of some 340,000 clones in the sample, 85% are singletons; the top ten hold about 3.6%. The source material was peripheral blood. The receptors stem from a woman younger than 30 with acute or convalescent COVID-19.

The rearrangement joins TRBV28 to TRBJ2-2; D is uncertain. The germline gives CDR1 MDHEN, CDR2 SYDVKM. The V and J ends lost 5 bases and 8 bases respectively, with 6 bases between them. This CDR3 comprises 11 residues. CDR3 DNA: TGTGCCAGCAGTGGTGAGGGGGAGCTGTTTTTT. Its protein product is CASSGEGELFF.

Written as DNA, the CDR3 is TGTGCCAGTAGTAGTCACAGGGGGCGAGGCTACACCTTC. Protein product: CASSSHRGRGYTF. The chain joins TRBV19 to TRBJ1-2; TRBD1 aligns across 9 bases. Trimming cost V 4 bases and J 8 bases; bases outside gene matches: 5. Germline loops: CDR1 LNHDA, CDR2 SQIVND (reference sequence). The CDR3 extends over 13 amino acids.

This clone has just one count. This rearrangement joins TRBV29-1 to TRBJ1-2, with 7 bases that match TRBD1. The germline gives CDR1 SQVTM, CDR2 ANQGSEA. This CDR3 has 16 residues. After removal of 7 bases from V and 0 bases from J, the junction contained 14 bases not matched to a gene. CDR3 loop: CSDGRQGALTNYGYTF. Here the CDR3 DNA reads TGCAGCGACGGAAGACAGGGAGCTTTGACTAACTATGGCTACACCTTC.

V usage is TRBV6-5 and J usage is TRBJ2-3; 13 bases are a match to TRBD2. Germline V CDR1 and CDR2: MNHEY, SVGAGI. V shed 6 bases and J 3 bases; nucleotides not matched to a gene: 3. This CDR3 comprises 15 residues. The CDR3 here is CASRGGLAGTDTQYF. In nucleotides, the CDR3 is TGTGCCAGCAGGGGGGGACTAGCGGGAACAGATACGCAGTATTTT.

The count of this clone is one. J is TRBJ2-7 and V is TRBV27; 9 bases are shared with TRBD1. CDR1 is MNHEY and CDR2 is SMNVEV in the germline V gene (reference sequence). There are 14 residues in the CDR3. V shed 6 bases and J 4 bases; nucleotides not matched to a gene: 7. Here the CDR3 DNA reads TGTGCCAGCAGCAGACAGGGGGGGACTTACGAGCAGTACTTC. It translates to CASSRQGGTYEQYF.

The chain carries TRBV9 and TRBJ1-1; TRBD1 might be the D (5 bases). V lost 4 bases and J lost 0, with 16 bases in between. Germline V gene data show CDR1 as SGDLS and CDR2 as YYNGEE. The CDR3 runs to 16 residues. The CDR3 region is CASSPPGRGLNTEAFF. The CDR3 coding sequence is TGTGCCAGCAGCCCCCCGGGGAGGGGCCTGAACACTGAAGCTTTCTTT. The full variable domain, rest sourced from reference TRBV9 and TRBJ1-1, is DSGVTQTPKHLITATGQRVTLRCSPRSGDLSVYWYQQSLDQGLQFLIQYYNGEERAKGNILERFSAQQFPDLHSELNLSSLELGDSALYFCASSPPGRGLNTEAFFGQGTRLTVV.

V is TRBV24-1 and J is TRBJ2-2, with D perhaps TRBD1 (5 bases). Germline V lookup: CDR1 KGHDR, CDR2 SFDVKD. The CDR3 totals 14 residues. Trimming took 6 bases from V and 2 from J, leaving 9 bases between them. As DNA, the CDR3 is TGTGCCACCAGTCCAGGGATTAACACCGGGGAGCTGTTTTTT. Translating it yields CATSPGINTGELFF.

The chain carries TRBV19 and TRBJ2-7, with 7 bases fitting TRBD2. J gave up 2 bases and V 3 bases, and 7 bases lay outside the gene matches. The germline V gene encodes CDR1 LNHDA and CDR2 SQIVND (reference sequence). The CDR3 totals 15 residues. The CDR3 here is CASSILPGLAYEQYF. Written as DNA, the CDR3 is TGTGCCAGTAGTATTCTCCCCGGACTAGCCTACGAGCAGTACTTC.

In its sample, this clone was seen once. V is TRBV6-2 or TRBV6-3 and J is TRBJ1-1; TRBD1 matches at 7 bases. This CDR3 has 16 residues. The J segment lost 2 bases and the V segment lost 6 bases, leaving 12 bases of the junction unmatched. Germline V gene lookup returns CDR1 MNHEY and CDR2 SVGEGT. As DNA, the CDR3 is TGTGCCAGCAGCAAACAGGGGTTGGGTGGCAACACTGAAGCTTTCTTT. This gives the protein CASSKQGLGGNTEAFF.